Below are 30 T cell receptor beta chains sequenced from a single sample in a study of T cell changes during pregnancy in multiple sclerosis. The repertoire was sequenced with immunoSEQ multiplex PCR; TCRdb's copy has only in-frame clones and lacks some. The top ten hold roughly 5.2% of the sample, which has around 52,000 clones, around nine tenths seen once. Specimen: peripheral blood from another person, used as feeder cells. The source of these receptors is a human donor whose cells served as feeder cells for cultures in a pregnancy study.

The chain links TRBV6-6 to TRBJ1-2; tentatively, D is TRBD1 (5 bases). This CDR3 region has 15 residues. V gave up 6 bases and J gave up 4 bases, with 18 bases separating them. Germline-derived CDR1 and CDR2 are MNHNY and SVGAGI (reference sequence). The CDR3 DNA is TGTGCCAGCAGGGGGGACCGGAGTAGGGTCTATGGCTACACCTTC. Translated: CASRGDRSRVYGYTF.

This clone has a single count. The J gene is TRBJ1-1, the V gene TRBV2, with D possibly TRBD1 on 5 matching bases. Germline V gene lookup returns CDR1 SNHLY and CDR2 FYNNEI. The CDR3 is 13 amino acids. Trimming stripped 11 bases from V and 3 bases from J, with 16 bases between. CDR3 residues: CAGQGQAHTEAFF. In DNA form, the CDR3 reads TGTGCCGGCCAAGGACAAGCCCACACTGAAGCTTTCTTT. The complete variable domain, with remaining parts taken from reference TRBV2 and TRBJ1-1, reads EPEVTQTPSHQVTQMGQEVILRCVPISNHLYFYWYRQILGQKVEFLVSFYNNEISEKSEIFDDQFSVERPDGSNFTLKIRSTKLEDSAMYFCAGQGQAHTEAFFGQGTRLTVV.

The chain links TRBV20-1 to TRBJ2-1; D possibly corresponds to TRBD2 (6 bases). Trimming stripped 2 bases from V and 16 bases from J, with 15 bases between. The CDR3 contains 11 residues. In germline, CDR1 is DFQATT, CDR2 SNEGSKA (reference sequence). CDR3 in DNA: TGCAGTGCTAGATCCCGGGACTGGATTTTCTTC. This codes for CSARSRDWIFF.

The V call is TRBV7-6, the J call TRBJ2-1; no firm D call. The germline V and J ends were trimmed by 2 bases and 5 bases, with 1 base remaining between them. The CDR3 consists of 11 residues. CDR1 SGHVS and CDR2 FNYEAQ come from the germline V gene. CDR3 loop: CASSLNNEQFF. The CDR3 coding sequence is TGTGCCAGCAGCTTAAACAATGAGCAGTTCTTC.

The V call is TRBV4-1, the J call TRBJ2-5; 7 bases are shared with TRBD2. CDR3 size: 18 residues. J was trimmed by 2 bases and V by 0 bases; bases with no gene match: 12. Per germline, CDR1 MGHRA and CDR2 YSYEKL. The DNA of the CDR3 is TGCGCCAGCAGCCAAGATATGGGACTACCCCTGATACAAGAGACCCAGTACTTC. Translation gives CASSQDMGLPLIQETQYF.

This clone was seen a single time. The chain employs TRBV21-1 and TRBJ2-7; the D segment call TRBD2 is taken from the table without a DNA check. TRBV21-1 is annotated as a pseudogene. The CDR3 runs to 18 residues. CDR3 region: CASSKSTVGLAARNEQYF. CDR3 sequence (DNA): TGTGCCAGCAGCAAATCAACTGTGGGACTAGCGGCCCGGAACGAGCAGTACTTC.

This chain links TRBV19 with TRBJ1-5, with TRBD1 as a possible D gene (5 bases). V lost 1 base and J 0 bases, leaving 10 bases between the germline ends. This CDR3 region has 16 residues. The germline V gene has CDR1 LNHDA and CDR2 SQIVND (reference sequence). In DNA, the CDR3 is TGTGCCAGTAGTATAGTGCGGGGGGTTAGCAATCAGCCCCAGCATTTT. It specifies CASSIVRGVSNQPQHF. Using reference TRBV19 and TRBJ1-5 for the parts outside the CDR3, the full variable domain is DGGITQSPKYLFRKEGQNVTLSCEQNLNHDAMYWYRQDPGQGLRLIYYSQIVNDFQKGDIAEGYSVSREKKESFPLTVTSAQKNPTAFYLCASSIVRGVSNQPQHFGDGTRLSIL.

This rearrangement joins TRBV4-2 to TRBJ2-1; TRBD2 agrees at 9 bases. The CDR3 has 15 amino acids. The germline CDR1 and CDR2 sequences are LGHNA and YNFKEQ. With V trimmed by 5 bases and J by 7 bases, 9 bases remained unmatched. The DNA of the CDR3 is TGTGCCAGCAGCGAAGCGGGGGGCGGGCGGAATGAGCAGTTCTTC. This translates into CASSEAGGGRNEQFF.

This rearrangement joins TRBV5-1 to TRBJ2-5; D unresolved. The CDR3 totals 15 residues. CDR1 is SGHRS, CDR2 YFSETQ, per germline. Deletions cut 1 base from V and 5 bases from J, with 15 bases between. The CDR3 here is CASSLYAATEETQYF. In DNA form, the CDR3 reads TGCGCCAGCAGCTTGTACGCGGCTACCGAGGAGACCCAGTACTTC.

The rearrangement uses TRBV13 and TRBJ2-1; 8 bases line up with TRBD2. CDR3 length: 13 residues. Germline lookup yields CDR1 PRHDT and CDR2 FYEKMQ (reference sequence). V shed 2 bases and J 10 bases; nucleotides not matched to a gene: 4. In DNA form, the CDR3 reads TGTGCCAGCAGCTTACTAAGCGGGGGCGAGCAGTTCTTC. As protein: CASSLLSGGEQFF.

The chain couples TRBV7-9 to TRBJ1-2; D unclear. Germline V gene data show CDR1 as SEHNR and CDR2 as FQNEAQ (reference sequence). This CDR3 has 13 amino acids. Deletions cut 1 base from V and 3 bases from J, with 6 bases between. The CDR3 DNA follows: TGTGCCAGCAGCTTAGGCGGAGACTATGGCTACACCTTC. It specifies CASSLGGDYGYTF.

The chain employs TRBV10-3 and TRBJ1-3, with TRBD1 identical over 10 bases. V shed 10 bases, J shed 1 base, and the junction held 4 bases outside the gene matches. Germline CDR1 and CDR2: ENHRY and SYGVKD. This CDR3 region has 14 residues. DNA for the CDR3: TGTGCCACGGGACAGGGGAGTTCTGGAAACACCATATATTTT. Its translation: CATGQGSSGNTIYF.

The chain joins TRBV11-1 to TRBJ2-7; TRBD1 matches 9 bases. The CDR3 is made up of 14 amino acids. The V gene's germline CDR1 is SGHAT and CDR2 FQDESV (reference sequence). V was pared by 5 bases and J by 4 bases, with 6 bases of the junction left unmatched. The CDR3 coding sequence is TGTGCCAGCAGCGGGACAGGGACCCTATACGAGCAGTACTTC. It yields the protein CASSGTGTLYEQYF.

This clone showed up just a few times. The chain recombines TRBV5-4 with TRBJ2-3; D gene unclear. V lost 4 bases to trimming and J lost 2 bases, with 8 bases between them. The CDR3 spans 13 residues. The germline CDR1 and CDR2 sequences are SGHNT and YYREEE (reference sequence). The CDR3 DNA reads TGTGCCAGCAGCAGAGAACCCACAGATACGCAGTATTTT. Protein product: CASSREPTDTQYF.

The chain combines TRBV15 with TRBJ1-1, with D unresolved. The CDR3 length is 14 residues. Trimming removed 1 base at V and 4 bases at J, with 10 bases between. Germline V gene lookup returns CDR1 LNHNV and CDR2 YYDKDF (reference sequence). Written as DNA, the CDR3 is TGTGCCACCAGCAGAGGCAGGTCCCTCACTGAAGCTTTCTTT. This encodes CATSRGRSLTEAFF.

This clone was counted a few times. The CDR3 spells CASSQYTAGGGETQYF. The CDR3 coding sequence is TGTGCCAGCAGCCAATACACAGCGGGAGGCGGGGAGACCCAGTACTTC. The chain couples TRBV11-2 to TRBJ2-5; 9 bases are a match to TRBD2. Trimming took 5 bases from V and 5 from J; bases not matched to a gene: 12. Germline loops: CDR1 SGHAT, CDR2 FQNNGV. The CDR3 consists of 16 residues.

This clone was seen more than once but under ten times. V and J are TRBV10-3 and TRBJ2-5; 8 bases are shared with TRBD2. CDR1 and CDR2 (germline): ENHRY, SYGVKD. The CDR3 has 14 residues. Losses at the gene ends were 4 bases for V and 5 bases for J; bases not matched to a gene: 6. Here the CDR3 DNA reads TGTGCCATCAGTGGAGCGGGAGACGAGGAGACCCAGTACTTC. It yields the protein CAISGAGDEETQYF.

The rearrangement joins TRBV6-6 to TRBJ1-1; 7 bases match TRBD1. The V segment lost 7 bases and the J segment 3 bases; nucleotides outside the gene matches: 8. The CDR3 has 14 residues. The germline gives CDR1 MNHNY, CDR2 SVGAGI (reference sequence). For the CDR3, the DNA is TGTGCCAGCACCCTCACAGGGGCCCACACTGAAGCTTTCTTT. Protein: CASTLTGAHTEAFF.

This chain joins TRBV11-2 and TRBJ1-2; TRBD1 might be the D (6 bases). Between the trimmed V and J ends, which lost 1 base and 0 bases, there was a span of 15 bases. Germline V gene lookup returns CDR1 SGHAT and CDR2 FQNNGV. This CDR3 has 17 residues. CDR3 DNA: TGTGCCAGCAGCTTAGTTGGGACACCAAACCCTAACTATGGCTACACCTTC. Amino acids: CASSLVGTPNPNYGYTF.

This chain's CDR3 is CASSYVGGNYGYTF. As DNA, the CDR3 is TGTGCCAGCAGTTACGTAGGGGGTAACTATGGCTACACCTTC. The chain recombines TRBV6-6 with TRBJ1-2; D may be TRBD1 (6 bases). This CDR3 spans 14 amino acids. The V gene lost 2 bases and the J gene lost 1 base, with 8 bases spanning the gap. CDR1 is MNHNY and CDR2 is SVGAGI in the germline V gene (reference sequence).

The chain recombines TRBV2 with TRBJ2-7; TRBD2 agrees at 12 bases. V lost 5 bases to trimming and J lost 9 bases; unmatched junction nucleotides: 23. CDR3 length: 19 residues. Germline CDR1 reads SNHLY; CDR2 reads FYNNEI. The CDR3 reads CASSQRTGVQTSGSRGQYF. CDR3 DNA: TGTGCCAGCAGTCAAAGAACAGGGGTGCAGACTAGCGGGAGTCGCGGGCAGTACTTC. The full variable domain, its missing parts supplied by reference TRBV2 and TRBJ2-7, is EPEVTQTPSHQVTQMGQEVILRCVPISNHLYFYWYRQILGQKVEFLVSFYNNEISEKSEIFDDQFSVERPDGSNFTLKIRSTKLEDSAMYFCASSQRTGVQTSGSRGQYFGPGTRLTVT.

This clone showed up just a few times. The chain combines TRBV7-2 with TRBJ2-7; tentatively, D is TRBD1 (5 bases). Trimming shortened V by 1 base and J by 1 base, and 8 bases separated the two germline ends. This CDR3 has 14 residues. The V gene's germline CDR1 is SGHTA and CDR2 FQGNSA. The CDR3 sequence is CASSLGRVSYEQYF. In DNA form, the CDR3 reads TGTGCCAGCAGCTTAGGCAGGGTTTCCTACGAGCAGTACTTC. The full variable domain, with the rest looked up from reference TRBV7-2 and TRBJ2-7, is GAGVSQSPSNKVTEKGKDVELRCDPISGHTALYWYRQSLGQGLEFLIYFQGNSAPDKSGLPSDRFSAERTGGSVSTLTIQRTQQEDSAVYLCASSLGRVSYEQYFGPGTRLTVT.

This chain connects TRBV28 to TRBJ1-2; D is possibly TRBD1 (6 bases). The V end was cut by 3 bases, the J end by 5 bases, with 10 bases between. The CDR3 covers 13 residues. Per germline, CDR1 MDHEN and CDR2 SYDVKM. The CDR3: CASSFEGGYGYTF. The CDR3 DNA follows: TGTGCCAGCAGTTTCGAGGGGGGGTATGGCTACACCTTC.

The CDR3 reads CASSSSPGQGRETQYF. Here the CDR3 DNA reads TGTGCCAGCAGCTCCTCCCCGGGACAGGGACGGGAGACCCAGTACTTC. This sequence joins TRBV7-6 and TRBJ2-5; 9 bases fit TRBD1. The CDR3 consists of 16 residues. Germline CDR1 reads SGHVS; CDR2 reads FNYEAQ. With 4 bases clipped from V and 5 bases from J, the junction kept 11 bases outside the gene matches. Drawing the rest from reference TRBV7-6 and TRBJ2-5, the complete variable domain is GAGVSQSPRYKVTKRGQDVALRCDPISGHVSLYWYRQALGQGPEFLTYFNYEAQQDKSGLPNDRFSAERPEGSISTLTIQRTEQRDSAMYRCASSSSPGQGRETQYFGPGTRLLVL.

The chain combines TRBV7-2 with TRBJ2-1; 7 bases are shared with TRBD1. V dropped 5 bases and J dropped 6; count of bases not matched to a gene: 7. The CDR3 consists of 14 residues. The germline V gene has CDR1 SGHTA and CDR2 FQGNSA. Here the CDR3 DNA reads TGTGCCAGCAGCATAACCGGGACAGCCAATGAGCAGTTCTTC. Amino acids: CASSITGTANEQFF.

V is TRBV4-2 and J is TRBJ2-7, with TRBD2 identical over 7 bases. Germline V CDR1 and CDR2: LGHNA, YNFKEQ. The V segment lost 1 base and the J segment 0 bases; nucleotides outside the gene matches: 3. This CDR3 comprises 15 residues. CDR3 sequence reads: CASSQVGGGSYEQYF. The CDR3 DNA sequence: TGTGCCAGCAGCCAAGTAGGCGGGGGCTCCTACGAGCAGTACTTC.

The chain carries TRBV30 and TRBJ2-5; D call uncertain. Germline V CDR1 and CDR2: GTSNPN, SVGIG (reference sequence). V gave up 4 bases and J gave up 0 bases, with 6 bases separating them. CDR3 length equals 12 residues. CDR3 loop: CAWNRDQETQYF. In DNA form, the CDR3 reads TGTGCCTGGAATAGGGACCAAGAGACCCAGTACTTC.

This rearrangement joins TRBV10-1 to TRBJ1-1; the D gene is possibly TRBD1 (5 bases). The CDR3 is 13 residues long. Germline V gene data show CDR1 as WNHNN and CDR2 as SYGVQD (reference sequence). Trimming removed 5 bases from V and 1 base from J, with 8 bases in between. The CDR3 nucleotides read TGCGCCAGCAGTCCGAGGGGGAACACTGAAGCTTTCTTT. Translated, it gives CASSPRGNTEAFF.

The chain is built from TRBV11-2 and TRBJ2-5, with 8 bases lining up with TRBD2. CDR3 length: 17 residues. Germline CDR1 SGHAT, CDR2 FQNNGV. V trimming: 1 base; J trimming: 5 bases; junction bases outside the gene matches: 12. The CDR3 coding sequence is TGTGCCAGCAGCTTAGTGAGCGGGAGCACTATCAGGGAGACCCAGTACTTC. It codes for CASSLVSGSTIRETQYF.

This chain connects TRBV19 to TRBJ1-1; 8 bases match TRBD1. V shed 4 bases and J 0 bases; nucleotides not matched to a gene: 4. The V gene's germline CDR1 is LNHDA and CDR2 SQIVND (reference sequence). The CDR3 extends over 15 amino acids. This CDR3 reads CASSSSRGLNTEAFF. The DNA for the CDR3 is TGTGCCAGTAGTAGTTCCAGGGGGCTGAACACTGAAGCTTTCTTT.